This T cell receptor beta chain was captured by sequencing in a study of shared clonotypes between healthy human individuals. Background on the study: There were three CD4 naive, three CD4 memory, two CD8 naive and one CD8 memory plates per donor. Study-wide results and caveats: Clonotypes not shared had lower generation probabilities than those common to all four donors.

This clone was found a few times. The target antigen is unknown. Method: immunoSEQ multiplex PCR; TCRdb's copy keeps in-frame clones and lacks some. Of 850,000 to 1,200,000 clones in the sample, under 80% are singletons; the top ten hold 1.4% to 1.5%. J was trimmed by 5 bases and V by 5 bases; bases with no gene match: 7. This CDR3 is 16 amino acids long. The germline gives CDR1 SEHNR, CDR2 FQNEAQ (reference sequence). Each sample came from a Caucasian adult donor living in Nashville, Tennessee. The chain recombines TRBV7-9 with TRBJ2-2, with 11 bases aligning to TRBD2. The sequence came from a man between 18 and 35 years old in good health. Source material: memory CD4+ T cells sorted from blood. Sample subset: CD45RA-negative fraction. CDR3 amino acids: CASSPLLAGETGELFF. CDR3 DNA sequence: TGTGCCAGCAGCCCCCTACTAGCGGGAGAGACCGGGGAGCTGTTTTTT.